The clone carrying this T cell receptor beta chain is a singleton in its sample. Antigen unknown. Germline V gene lookup returns CDR1 SNHLY and CDR2 FYNNEI. The V end lost 6 bases, the J end lost 7 bases, and 10 bases lay between the germline ends. The CDR3 covers 11 residues. These data are taken from a study of Ad26.COV2.S vaccination and SARS-CoV-2 variants. Across the whole study: Participants got Ad26.COV2.S intramuscularly, once or twice 56 days apart. Findings and caveats of the study: Non-spike TCR breadth did not differ much between vaccine and placebo recipients.

As for treatment: around 19 received Ad26.COV2.S at low or high dose, single or two shots; 5 received placebo; per-sample allocation not given. Specimens were obtained on day 63 following the first vaccine or placebo injection. Sequencing used immunoSEQ multiplex PCR; TCRdb keeps in-frame clones, though not all of them. The profile shows about 280,000 clones, around 87% of them singletons. This receptor was identified in a person between 18 and 59 years old who received the Ad26.COV2.S COVID-19 vaccine or a placebo. Sequencing was performed on peripheral blood, taken in a trial of Ad26.COV2.S vaccine versus placebo. The J gene is TRBJ2-7, the V gene TRBV2; D might be TRBD1 (6 bases). The CDR3 sequence is CASRGAGEQYF. The CDR3 coding sequence is TGTGCCAGCAGGGGGGCTGGGGAGCAGTACTTC.